The 15 T cell receptor beta chains presented below share a single source sample, sequenced in a study of blood T cell repertoires in COVID-19. Libraries were prepared by immunoSEQ multiplex PCR; TCRdb keeps only in-frame clonotypes and omits some of them. There are about 68,000 clones in the sample; about 74% occur only once, and less than 25% lies in the top ten. Sequencing was done on a sample of peripheral blood. The receptors shown here come from a human donor in a cohort sampled during active COVID-19.

The chain carries TRBV10-3 and TRBJ1-2; D uncertain. Between the trimmed V and J ends, which lost 9 bases and 6 bases, there was a span of 5 bases. The germline V gene has CDR1 ENHRY and CDR2 SYGVKD. The CDR3 covers 9 residues. The DNA of the CDR3 is TGTGCCATACTACATGGCTACACCTTC. Its translation is CAILHGYTF.

The chain carries TRBV27 and TRBJ2-2; 8 nucleotides line up with TRBD2. The CDR3 runs 18 residues. CDR1 is MNHEY, CDR2 SMNVEV, per germline (reference sequence). The V segment lost 5 bases and the J segment 4 bases; nucleotides outside the gene matches: 15. CDR3 nucleotides: TGTGCCAGCAGTAGTTCCCCTATAGCGGGAATCGGCACCGGGGAGCTGTTTTTT. Translated: CASSSSPIAGIGTGELFF.

The V call is TRBV27, the J call TRBJ2-6; 7 positions agree with TRBD1. Trimming at V came to 6 bases and at J to 2 bases, leaving 7 bases not matched to a gene. The length of the CDR3 is 16 residues. The germline gives CDR1 MNHEY, CDR2 SMNVEV (reference sequence). The CDR3 DNA reads as TGTGCCAGCAGGAGAACGGGACAGACTGGGGCCAACGTCCTGACTTTC. Translation gives CASRRTGQTGANVLTF.

This clone was seen only once. The chain uses TRBV7-2 and TRBJ1-2; D uncertain. The CDR3 extends over 12 amino acids. Trimming pared 1 base from V and 8 bases from J, leaving 8 bases between. CDR1 and CDR2 (germline): SGHTA, FQGNSA. The CDR3, as DNA: TGTGCCAGCAGCTTAGACGGAGGGGGCTACACCTTC. Translating gives CASSLDGGGYTF.

A few counts support this clone. V gene TRBV19 combines with J gene TRBJ2-1, with D maybe TRBD2 (5 bases). The V end lost 5 bases, the J end lost 6 bases, and 17 bases lay between the germline ends. CDR1 LNHDA and CDR2 SQIVND come from the germline V gene (reference sequence). The CDR3 is 15 residues long. The CDR3 is CASSAGYSLVNEQFF. In DNA form, the CDR3 reads TGTGCCAGTAGTGCCGGCTATTCACTAGTCAATGAGCAGTTCTTC.

V gene TRBV9 combines with J gene TRBJ2-7; maybe TRBD2 (6 bases). The CDR3 sequence is 15 residues long. CDR1 and CDR2 from the germline V gene are SGDLS and YYNGEE. Trimming shortened V by 4 bases and J by 1 base, and 15 bases separated the two germline ends. The CDR3 nucleotides read TGTGCCAGCAGCCCTGGGACGGGGGTATCCTACGAGCAGTACTTC. Translating it yields CASSPGTGVSYEQYF.

This chain uses TRBV5-4 with TRBJ2-5, with TRBD2 matching 8 bases. The CDR3 covers 16 residues. Germline trimming cut 1 base from V and 3 bases from J; bases unmatched to any gene: 8. Germline CDR1 is SGHNT and CDR2 is YYREEE (reference sequence). This CDR3 is CASSLNTGGPEETQYF. The CDR3 region has the DNA TGTGCCAGCAGCTTGAACACGGGAGGGCCGGAAGAGACCCAGTACTTC.

This clone turned up a few times. CDR3 DNA sequence: TGTGCCAGCAGCCCCGGGGGGGGCCCTCAAAATGAAAAACTGTTTTTT. Its protein product is CASSPGGGPQNEKLFF. The chain is built from TRBV28 and TRBJ1-4; TRBD1 might be the D (6 bases). The V gene lost 6 bases and the J gene lost 5 bases, with 19 bases spanning the gap. The CDR3 is made up of 16 amino acids. Germline V gene lookup returns CDR1 MDHEN and CDR2 SYDVKM.

This clone was found a few times. The V and J genes are TRBV5-1 and TRBJ2-2; the match to TRBD1 covers 9 bases. This CDR3 is built from 16 residues. V was clipped by 4 bases and J by 6 bases; unmatched bases: 10. The V gene's germline CDR1 is SGHRS and CDR2 YFSETQ. The CDR3 reads CASSRLQGADSGELFF. The CDR3 coding sequence is TGCGCCAGCAGCCGCCTACAGGGGGCAGATTCCGGGGAGCTGTTTTTT. Full variable domain (missing parts from reference TRBV5-1 and TRBJ2-2): KAGVTQTPRYLIKTRGQQVTLSCSPISGHRSVSWYQQTPGQGLQFLFEYFSETQRNKGNFPGRFSGRQFSNSRSEMNVSTLELGDSALYLCASSRLQGADSGELFFGEGSRLTVL.

The chain links TRBV7-2 to TRBJ2-5; 9 bases map to TRBD1. After removal of 5 bases from V and 5 bases from J, the junction contained 3 bases not matched to a gene. This CDR3 is 13 amino acids long. Germline values: CDR1 SGHTA, CDR2 FQGNSA. The CDR3 nucleotides are TGTGCCAGCAGCCTGGACAGGGGCGAGACCCAGTACTTC. It is translated as CASSLDRGETQYF.

The rearrangement uses TRBV4-1 and TRBJ1-1; 8 positions match TRBD1. Germline V CDR1 and CDR2: MGHRA, YSYEKL. V gave up 4 bases and J gave up 3 bases; unmatched junction bases: 19. This CDR3 spans 19 amino acids. The CDR3 reads CASSPIPLIRGLDDTEAFF. For the CDR3, the DNA is TGCGCCAGCAGCCCTATACCGCTTATCAGGGGGCTAGATGACACTGAAGCTTTCTTT.

There are a few counts of this clone. The chain uses TRBV28 and TRBJ2-7, with TRBD1 matching 11 bases. CDR1 is MDHEN, CDR2 SYDVKM, per germline. The CDR3 is 15 residues long. J was trimmed by 6 bases and V by 5 bases; bases with no gene match: 9. This chain's CDR3 is CASSPRTGGVGEQYF. DNA of the CDR3: TGTGCCAGCAGTCCCAGGACAGGGGGCGTGGGCGAGCAGTACTTC.

This clone was found once. The J gene is TRBJ2-1, the V gene TRBV19, with D perhaps TRBD1 (5 bases). V was trimmed by 5 bases and J by 3 bases, leaving 20 bases between them. There are 17 residues in the CDR3. Germline CDR1 LNHDA, CDR2 SQIVND (reference sequence). In DNA, the CDR3 is TGTGCCAGTAGTCTGACCAAGTGGCAGGGTGGCTACAATGAGCAGTTCTTC. Protein: CASSLTKWQGGYNEQFF. The variable domain in full, with the rest retrieved from reference TRBV19 and TRBJ2-1, is DGGITQSPKYLFRKEGQNVTLSCEQNLNHDAMYWYRQDPGQGLRLIYYSQIVNDFQKGDIAEGYSVSREKKESFPLTVTSAQKNPTAFYLCASSLTKWQGGYNEQFFGPGTRLTVL.

This clone occurred once. The genes are TRBV11-2 and TRBJ2-5, with 7 bases fitting TRBD1. Trimming removed 2 bases from V and 5 bases from J; junction bases left unmatched: 5. Germline assignment: CDR1 SGHAT and CDR2 FQNNGV. This CDR3 region has 14 residues. The CDR3: CASSLNRGPETQYF. The CDR3 DNA reads TGTGCCAGCAGCTTAAACAGGGGCCCGGAGACCCAGTACTTC.

The rearrangement uses TRBV28 and TRBJ2-1, with TRBD1 as a possible D gene (5 bases). CDR3 length: 13 residues. Germline V gene data show CDR1 as MDHEN and CDR2 as SYDVKM. The V gene lost 5 bases and the J gene lost 7 bases, with 12 bases spanning the gap. The DNA of the CDR3 is TGTGCCAGCAGTGACGACAGATCGAATGAGCAGTTCTTC. This codes for CASSDDRSNEQFF.